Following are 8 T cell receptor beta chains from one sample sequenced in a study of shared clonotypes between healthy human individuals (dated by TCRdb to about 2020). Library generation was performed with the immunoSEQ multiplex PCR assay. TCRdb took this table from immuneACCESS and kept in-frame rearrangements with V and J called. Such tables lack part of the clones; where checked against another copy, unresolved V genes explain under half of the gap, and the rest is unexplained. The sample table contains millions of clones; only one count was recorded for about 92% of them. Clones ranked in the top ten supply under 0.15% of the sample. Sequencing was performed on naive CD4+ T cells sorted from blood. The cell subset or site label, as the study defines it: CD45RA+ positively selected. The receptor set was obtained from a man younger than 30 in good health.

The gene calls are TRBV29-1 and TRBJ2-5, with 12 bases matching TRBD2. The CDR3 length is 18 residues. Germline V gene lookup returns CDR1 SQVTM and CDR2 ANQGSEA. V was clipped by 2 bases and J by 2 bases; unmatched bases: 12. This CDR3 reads CSVERIGLAGNYQETQYF. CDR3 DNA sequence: TGCAGCGTTGAACGAATCGGACTAGCGGGAAACTATCAAGAGACCCAGTACTTC.

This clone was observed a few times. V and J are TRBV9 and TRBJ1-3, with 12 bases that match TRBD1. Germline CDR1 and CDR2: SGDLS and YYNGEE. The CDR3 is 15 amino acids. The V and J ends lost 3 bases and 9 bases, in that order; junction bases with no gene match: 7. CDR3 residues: CASSEGQGALSTIYF. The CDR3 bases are TGTGCCAGCAGCGAGGGACAGGGGGCGTTGAGCACCATATATTTT.

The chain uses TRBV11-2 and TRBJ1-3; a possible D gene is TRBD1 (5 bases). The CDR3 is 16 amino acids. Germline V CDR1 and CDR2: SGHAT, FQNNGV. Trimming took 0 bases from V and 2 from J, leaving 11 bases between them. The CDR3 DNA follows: TGTGCCAGCAGCTTAGATATCAGGGTTACTGGAAACACCATATATTTT. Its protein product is CASSLDIRVTGNTIYF.

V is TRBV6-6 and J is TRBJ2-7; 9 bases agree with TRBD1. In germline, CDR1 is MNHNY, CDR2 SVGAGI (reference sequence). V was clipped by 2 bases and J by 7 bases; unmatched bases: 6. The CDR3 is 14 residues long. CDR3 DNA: TGTGCCAGCAGTTACAGGGGACAGGGATCGGAGCAGTACTTC. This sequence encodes CASSYRGQGSEQYF.

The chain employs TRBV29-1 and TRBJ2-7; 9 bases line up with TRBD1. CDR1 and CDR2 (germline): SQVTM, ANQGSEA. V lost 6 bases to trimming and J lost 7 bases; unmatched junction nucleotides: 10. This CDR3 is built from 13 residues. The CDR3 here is CSVGTGPFYEQYF. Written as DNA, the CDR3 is TGCAGCGTCGGGACAGGGCCCTTTTATGAGCAGTACTTC.

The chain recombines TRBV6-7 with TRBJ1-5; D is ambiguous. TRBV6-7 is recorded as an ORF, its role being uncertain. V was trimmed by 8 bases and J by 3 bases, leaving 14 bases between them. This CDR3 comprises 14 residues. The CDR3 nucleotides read TGTGCCAGCCACCACCGGAAAATCAATCAGCCCCAGCATTTT. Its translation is CASHHRKINQPQHF.

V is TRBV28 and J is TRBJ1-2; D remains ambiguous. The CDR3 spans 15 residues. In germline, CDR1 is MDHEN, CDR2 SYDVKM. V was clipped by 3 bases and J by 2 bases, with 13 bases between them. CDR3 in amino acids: CASSLPQGPNYGYTF. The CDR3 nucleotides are TGTGCCAGCAGTTTGCCCCAAGGACCGAACTATGGCTACACCTTC.

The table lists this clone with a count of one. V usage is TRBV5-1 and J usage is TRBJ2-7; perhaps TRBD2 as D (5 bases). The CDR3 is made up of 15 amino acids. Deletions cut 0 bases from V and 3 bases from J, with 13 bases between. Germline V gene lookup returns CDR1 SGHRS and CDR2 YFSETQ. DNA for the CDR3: TGCGCCAGCAGCTTGGTTAGCGCGAAGGTCTACGAGCAGTACTTC. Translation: CASSLVSAKVYEQYF.